This TCR beta chain was sequenced during a study of blood T cell repertoires in COVID-19. Study details: Samples came from the United States, Italy and Spain, spanning acute and convalescent COVID-19.

V lost 3 bases, J lost 14 bases, and 4 bases stayed unmatched. CDR1 and CDR2 from the germline V gene are SGHTA and FQGTGA. The length of the CDR3 is 14 residues. The repertoire was sequenced with immunoSEQ multiplex PCR; TCRdb's copy has only in-frame clones and lacks some. The sample holds about 100,000 clones, approximately 90% seen once. This chain joins TRBV7-3 and TRBJ2-1; 16 bases are a match to TRBD2. The receptor was isolated from a man aged 50 to 60 with active COVID-19. Sequences were obtained from peripheral blood. The CDR3 protein is CASSLGLAGGPEFF. The CDR3 DNA reads TGTGCCAGCAGCTTGGGACTAGCGGGGGGGCCGGAGTTCTTC.